The present T cell receptor beta chain was sequenced within a study of blood T cells in healthy people across ages. This clonotype was found a few times. Unmatched junction bases numbered 6, after V lost 6 bases and J lost 3 bases. The CDR3 totals 14 residues. Germline V gene sequence: CDR1 ENHRY, CDR2 SYGVKD. A second PCR of roughly 6 to 12 cycles used a sample-barcoded 5' primer and a J-beta primer mix. Every cDNA molecule bore a tag from a template-switch adaptor containing 12 random nucleotides. A single record per CDR3 protein comes from TCRdb applying MiXCR to the 5' RACE reads. The sample has about 780,000 distinct CDR3 sequences; about half are singletons. Total RNA amounts of at least 5 micrograms were extracted per sample.

The chain employs TRBV10-3 and TRBJ2-7, with 9 bases that match TRBD2. The sequenced sample was blood. The receptor comes from a man older than 75 in good health. CDR3 in DNA: TGTGCCATCAGACCGACTAGCGGTTACTACGAGCAGTACTTC. Encoded protein: CAIRPTSGYYEQYF.